These 19 T cell receptor beta chains originate from one sample sequenced in a study of T cell repertoires in aging, cancer and after chemotherapy. Multiplex touch-down PCR with TRB-A/B primers amplified rearranged V-D-J TRB sequences. TCRdb re-analysed the multiplex PCR reads in MiXCR, keeping a single row per CDR3 protein. The sample consists of 9,900 or so distinct CDR3 sequences, approximately 32% of them appearing once. Peripheral blood genomic DNA, not sorted cells or RNA, was the template. The sequenced sample consisted of blood. Every receptor here comes from a human donor in good health. The donor label of this sample is uncertain.

This clonotype turned up a few times. The rearrangement uses TRBV15 and TRBJ2-1, with 9 bases that match TRBD2. Germline V gene lookup returns CDR1 LNHNV and CDR2 YYDKDF (reference sequence). The CDR3 extends over 18 amino acids. V trimming: 0 bases; J trimming: 9 bases; junction bases outside the gene matches: 15. DNA for the CDR3: TGTGCCACCAGCAGAGATCCCAGGGTAGCGGGAGCTCCCGGTGAGCAGTTCTTC. Its protein is CATSRDPRVAGAPGEQFF.

Turning to this clonotype: A much larger clone differs by one base, so this may be a read error. J is TRBJ2-2 and V is TRBV19; tentatively, D is TRBD2 (6 bases). Trimming removed 1 base from V and 3 bases from J, with 12 bases in between. Germline CDR1 LNHDA, CDR2 SQIVND (reference sequence). CDR3 length: 16 amino acids. In nucleotides, the CDR3 is TGTGCCAGTAGTATAGGGGAGGCAGGAGACACCGGGGAGCTGTTTTTT. Residues: CASSIGEAGDTGELFF.

V gene TRBV6-2 or TRBV6-3 combines with J gene TRBJ1-2; the D gene is possibly TRBD1 (6 bases). The V gene lost 4 bases and the J gene lost 5 bases, with 20 bases spanning the gap. Germline CDR1 MNHEY, CDR2 SVGEGT. This CDR3 is built from 16 residues. CDR3 in amino acids: CASSSSVDSPGYGYTF. CDR3 nucleotide sequence: TGTGCCAGCAGTTCATCCGTGGACAGTCCGGGGTATGGCTACACCTTC.

In this sample, this clonotype turned up a few times. The V and J genes are TRBV6-2 or TRBV6-3 and TRBJ2-7, with a weak D call TRBD2 (5 bases). The CDR3 runs to 13 residues. The V gene lost 8 bases and the J gene lost 6 bases, with 17 bases spanning the gap. Germline lookup yields CDR1 MNHEY and CDR2 SVGEGT. The CDR3, as DNA: TGTGCCAGCGGAGGAGAGAGTTGGAGCGAGCAGTACTTC. This gives the protein CASGGESWSEQYF.

This clonotype was seen more than once but under ten times. The rearrangement joins TRBV5-5 to TRBJ1-2; no clear D gene. Between the trimmed V and J ends, which lost 0 bases and 2 bases, there was a span of 8 bases. The CDR3 is 14 residues long. The germline gives CDR1 SGHKS, CDR2 YYEKEE (reference sequence). In nucleotides, the CDR3 is TGTGCCAGCAGCTTGGGCCAGGTCAACTATGGCTACACCTTC. This codes for CASSLGQVNYGYTF.

Worth noting for this clonotype: A much bigger clone sits one base away, suggesting this may be a read error. The chain couples TRBV5-5 to TRBJ2-7; D is unclear. The CDR3 runs to 12 residues. Germline CDR1 is SGHKS and CDR2 is YYEKEE (reference sequence). The V and J ends lost 5 bases and 7 bases respectively, with 13 bases between them. The CDR3 protein is CASRAPYNEQYF. The CDR3 nucleotides read TGTGCCAGCAGGGCACCCTACAATGAGCAGTACTTC.

This clonotype has more than one count but fewer than ten. The gene calls are TRBV7-2 and TRBJ2-5, with TRBD2 identical over 12 bases. CDR1 is SGHTA and CDR2 is FQGNSA in the germline V gene. This CDR3 contains 13 residues. This CDR3 reads CAATSGSWETQYF. For the CDR3, the DNA is TGTGCGGCGACTAGCGGGAGTTGGGAGACCCAGTACTTC.

The V gene is TRBV29-1, the J gene TRBJ2-2; 7 bases are a match to TRBD2. Germline values: CDR1 SQVTM, CDR2 ANQGSEA. Unmatched junction bases numbered 1, after V lost 5 bases and J lost 1 base. This CDR3 spans 13 amino acids. CDR3 DNA: TGCAGCGTTTCGGGGGGGAACACCGGGGAGCTGTTTTTT. This encodes CSVSGGNTGELFF.

This clonotype was seen a handful of times. The chain employs TRBV6-1 and TRBJ1-5; D is possibly TRBD1 (5 bases). Trimming left V 4 bases short and J 5 bases short, with 12 bases between. CDR1 and CDR2 from the germline V gene are MNHNS and SASEGT. This CDR3 has 14 amino acids. The CDR3 DNA reads as TGTGCCAGCAGTGTGCAGGGCATGGATCAGCCCCAGCATTTT. It translates to CASSVQGMDQPQHF.

This clonotype was seen only a few times. V gene TRBV5-5 combines with J gene TRBJ2-7; 7 bases match TRBD1. Germline V gene sequence: CDR1 SGHKS, CDR2 YYEKEE (reference sequence). The CDR3 covers 14 residues. Trimming took 3 bases from V and 3 from J; bases not matched to a gene: 6. CDR3: CASSSPGQLYEQYF. CDR3 DNA sequence: TGTGCCAGCAGCTCTCCGGGACAGCTCTACGAGCAGTACTTC.

J is TRBJ1-2 and V is TRBV6-2 or TRBV6-3; D gene unclear. The CDR3 is 14 residues long. The V and J ends lost 2 bases and 7 bases respectively, with 14 bases between them. Germline V gene data show CDR1 as MNHEY and CDR2 as SVGEGT. CDR3 in DNA: TGTGCCAGCAGTTACGGGTCAGAAGTCGGTGGCTACACCTTC. This codes for CASSYGSEVGGYTF.

J is TRBJ2-1 and V is TRBV7-9; 9 nucleotides line up with TRBD1. Per germline, CDR1 SEHNR and CDR2 FQNEAQ (reference sequence). J was trimmed by 9 bases and V by 3 bases; bases with no gene match: 6. The CDR3 is made up of 14 amino acids. The CDR3 spells CASSLGQGVVEQFF. The CDR3 coding sequence is TGTGCCAGCAGCTTGGGACAGGGCGTTGTTGAGCAGTTCTTC.

By frequency in the sample, this clonotype is medium-sized. The gene calls are TRBV30 and TRBJ1-2; perhaps TRBD1 as D (6 bases). Per germline, CDR1 GTSNPN and CDR2 SVGIG (reference sequence). Trimming removed 4 bases at V and 3 bases at J, with 18 bases between. The CDR3 extends over 15 amino acids. For the CDR3, the DNA is TGTGCCTGGACTCCGACAGGACGATCCCACTATGGCTACACCTTC. Amino acid sequence: CAWTPTGRSHYGYTF.

In its sample, this clonotype was seen once. The CDR3 sequence is CASSLSLGTDNTGELFF. The DNA for the CDR3 is TGTGCCAGCAGCTTATCCCTCGGGACAGATAACACCGGGGAGCTGTTTTTT. The chain is built from TRBV13 and TRBJ2-2; 7 nucleotides agree with TRBD1. Germline V CDR1 and CDR2: PRHDT, FYEKMQ (reference sequence). V lost 2 bases and J lost 2; bases outside the gene matches: 8. This CDR3 region has 17 residues.

The chain links TRBV7-9 to TRBJ2-1, with 12 nucleotides matching TRBD2. CDR1 and CDR2 (germline): SEHNR, FQNEAQ (reference sequence). With V trimmed by 11 bases and J by 7 bases, 9 bases remained unmatched. The CDR3 runs to 14 residues. CDR3 DNA: TGTGCCCGGGCGACTAGCGGGAGTGGGAATGAGCAGTTCTTC. This sequence encodes CARATSGSGNEQFF.

This clonotype is judged medium-sized. The J gene is TRBJ2-6, the V gene TRBV6-5, with a tentative D call TRBD2 (5 bases). Germline-derived CDR1 and CDR2 are MNHEY and SVGAGI. The CDR3 length is 17 residues. Trimming removed 0 bases at V and 4 bases at J, with 13 bases between. The CDR3 DNA is TGTGCCAGCAGTTACTCCTCTGGGCGGGTCGGGGCCAACGTCCTGACTTTC. The encoded protein is CASSYSSGRVGANVLTF.

The chain uses TRBV19 and TRBJ1-1; unclear D gene. The CDR3 consists of 13 residues. V gave up 7 bases and J gave up 1 base, with 10 bases separating them. In germline, CDR1 is LNHDA, CDR2 SQIVND (reference sequence). For the CDR3, the DNA is TGTGCCAGTACCCAGACAACGAACACTGAAGCTTTCTTT. The encoded protein is CASTQTTNTEAFF.

As regards this clonotype: A much larger clone lies a single base off, so this may be a read error. V and J are TRBV6-1 and TRBJ2-7, with TRBD1 matching 8 bases. This CDR3 comprises 13 residues. With 5 bases clipped from V and 1 base from J, the junction kept 1 base outside the gene matches. Germline CDR1 MNHNS, CDR2 SASEGT. The CDR3 nucleotides read TGTGCCAGCAGTTGGGACAGGTCCTACGAGCAGTACTTC. This gives the protein CASSWDRSYEQYF.

This clonotype was seen once. A clone one base away is much larger, so this may be a read error. The chain is built from TRBV27 and TRBJ2-7; possible D gene TRBD2, 6 bases. CDR1 is MNHEY, CDR2 SMNVEV, per germline (reference sequence). V was pared by 6 bases and J by 11 bases, with 23 bases between. The CDR3 consists of 14 residues. CDR3 DNA: TGTGCCAGCAGCCACATCCCCACGGGAGAGACCAAGTACTTC. This sequence encodes CASSHIPTGETKYF.